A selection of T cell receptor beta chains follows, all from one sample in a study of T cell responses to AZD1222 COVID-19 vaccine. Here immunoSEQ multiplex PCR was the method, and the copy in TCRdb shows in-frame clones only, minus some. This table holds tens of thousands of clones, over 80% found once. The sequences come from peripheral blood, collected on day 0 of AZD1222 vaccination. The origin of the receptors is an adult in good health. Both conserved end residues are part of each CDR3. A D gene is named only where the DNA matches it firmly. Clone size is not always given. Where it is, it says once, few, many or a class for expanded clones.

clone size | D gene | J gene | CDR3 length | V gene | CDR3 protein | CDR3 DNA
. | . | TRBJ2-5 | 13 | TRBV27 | CASSLHSQETQYF | TGTGCCAGCAGTTTGCACAGTCAAGAGACCCAGTACTTC
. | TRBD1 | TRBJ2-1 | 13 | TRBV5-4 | CASSPRGLNEQFF | TGTGCCAGCAGCCCAAGGGGGCTCAATGAGCAGTTCTTC
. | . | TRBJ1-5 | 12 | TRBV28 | CASSRSNQPQHF | TGTGCCAGCAGCCGAAGCAATCAGCCCCAGCATTTT
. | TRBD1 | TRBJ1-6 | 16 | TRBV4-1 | CASSQVSGGFGSPLHF | TGCGCCAGCAGCCAAGTGTCAGGGGGCTTTGGTTCACCCCTCCACTTT
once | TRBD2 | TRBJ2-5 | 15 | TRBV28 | CASSLVAGGRETQYF | TGTGCCAGCAGTTTAGTGGCGGGGGGAAGGGAGACCCAGTACTTC
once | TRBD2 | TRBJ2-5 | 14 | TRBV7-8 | CASSRGRVQETQYF | TGTGCCAGCAGTCGGGGGAGGGTACAAGAGACCCAGTACTTC
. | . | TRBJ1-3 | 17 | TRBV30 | CAWRGTRDNYSGNTIYF | TGTGCCTGGAGGGGAACCCGGGACAATTACTCTGGAAACACCATATATTTT
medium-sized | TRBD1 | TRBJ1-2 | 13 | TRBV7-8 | CASSLDRARGYTF | TGTGCCAGCAGCTTGGACAGGGCGAGGGGCTACACCTTC
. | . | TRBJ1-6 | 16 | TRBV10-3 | CAISESKAGAGSPLHF | TGTGCCATCAGTGAGTCGAAAGCTGGGGCGGGTTCACCCCTCCACTTT
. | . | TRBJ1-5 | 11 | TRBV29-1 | CSVEDNGPQHF | TGCAGCGTTGAAGATAACGGGCCCCAGCATTTT
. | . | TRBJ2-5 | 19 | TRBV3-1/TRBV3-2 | CASSQDLGSGILYQETQYF | TGTGCCAGCAGCCAAGATCTCGGTTCGGGGATCCTATACCAAGAGACCCAGTACTTC
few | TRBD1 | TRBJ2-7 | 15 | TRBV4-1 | CASSLGRDRANEQYF | TGCGCCAGCAGCCTGGGGCGGGACAGGGCGAACGAGCAGTACTTC
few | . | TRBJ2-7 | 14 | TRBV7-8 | CASSPGRAAYEQYF | TGTGCCAGCAGCCCTGGACGGGCAGCCTACGAGCAGTACTTC
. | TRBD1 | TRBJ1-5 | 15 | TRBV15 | CATSRVTGRNQPQHF | TGTGCCACCAGCAGAGTGACAGGGCGAAATCAGCCCCAGCATTTT
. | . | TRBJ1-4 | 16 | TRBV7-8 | CASSLVGLQGNEKLFF | TGTGCCAGCAGCTTAGTAGGGTTGCAGGGTAATGAAAAACTGTTTTTT
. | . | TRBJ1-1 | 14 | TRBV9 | CASSAPSRDTEAFF | TGTGCCAGCAGCGCTCCATCCCGGGACACTGAAGCTTTCTTT